A single TCR beta chain is shown here with its context. Its specificity is not known. In the authors' workflow: ImmunoSEQ junction-only sequences lacked quality scores, so their filtering differed. The table came from immunoSEQ multiplex PCR; TCRdb's copy has only in-frame clones and leaves some out. V, J and clone size were drawn from that table, and D and trimming were deduced from the DNA. The sample records 2 million to 2.5 million clones, approximately 96% being singletons. The record originates from a study of shared clonotypes between healthy human individuals. Findings and limits, study-wide: The four-donor shared clonotypes exceeded non-shared clonotypes in generation probability, with non-shared ones scoring lower. Genetic and exposure-history diversity was limited by the small donor number.

Naive CD45RA+ and memory CD45RA-negative subsets were split from CD4+ cells. The source is a man younger than 35 in good health. Sequences were obtained from naive CD4+ T cells sorted from blood. Subset given: CD45RA+ positively selected.

DNA for the CDR3: TGTGCCAGCAGCGTACTCCCTTTGACTAGCGGGATAAACACCGGGGAGCTGTTTTTT. Translated: CASSVLPLTSGINTGELFF. The V call is TRBV9, the J call TRBJ2-2; TRBD2 agrees at 11 bases. This CDR3 is built from 19 residues. CDR1 is SGDLS, CDR2 YYNGEE, per germline. The junction had 10 bases not matched to a gene; V was cut back by 1 base and J by 2 bases. The variable domain in full, completed from reference TRBV9 and TRBJ2-2, reads DSGVTQTPKHLITATGQRVTLRCSPRSGDLSVYWYQQSLDQGLQFLIQYYNGEERAKGNILERFSAQQFPDLHSELNLSSLELGDSALYFCASSVLPLTSGINTGELFFGEGSRLTVL.